The present T cell receptor beta chain was sequenced within a study of cytomegalovirus exposure and HLA in healthy donors. Overall study findings and caveats: Analysis was carried out at a later point, and it linked a missense DCLRE1C variant to TCR beta V- and J-gene trimming.

60 Vbeta and 13 Jbeta primers were used in PCR. Profiled with immunoSEQ multiplex PCR; TCRdb holds only in-frame clones, not every one. The repertoire holds about 100,000 clones, roughly four fifths seen once, with about 2.3% in the top ten. A word on this clone: As yet, its antigen is unknown.

The V end was cut by 1 base, the J end by 6 bases, with 19 bases between. The CDR3 sequence is 16 residues long. CDR1 SGHKS and CDR2 YYEKEE come from the germline V gene (reference sequence). The V gene is TRBV5-5, the J gene TRBJ1-1; D is uncertain. The sequence derives from a man aged 18 to 30 in good health and CMV-seronegative. The sample comprised PBMCs. The CDR3 loop reads CASSLLGSRIPSEAFF. The CDR3 DNA is TGTGCCAGCAGCTTGTTAGGGAGCCGAATTCCGTCTGAAGCTTTCTTT.